These T cell receptor beta chains were read from a single sample in a study of T cell changes during pregnancy in multiple sclerosis. Clones were read by immunoSEQ multiplex PCR, and TCRdb kept only the in-frame ones, dropping some. Among fewer than 85,000 clones listed, roughly 89% were seen once. Sequenced material: peripheral blood, taken in the second trimester of pregnancy. The receptors were sampled from a female donor with multiple sclerosis, enrolled in a pregnancy study. Both conserved end residues are part of each CDR3. D genes are given only for firm matches. Size tells how often a clone was seen (once, few, many) or the class of an expanded clone, and some rows leave it out.

j_gene	abundance	v_gene	d_gene	CDR3nt	CDR3aa
TRBJ1-1	once	TRBV5-1	.	TGCGCCAGCAGCTTGGCAACAGCTTTGAACACTGAAGCTTTCTTT	CASSLATALNTEAFF
TRBJ1-1	.	TRBV6-1	TRBD1	TGTGCCAGCAGTGAAGTATACAGGGACAGGGGGGCGAACACTGAAGCTTTCTTT	CASSEVYRDRGANTEAFF
TRBJ2-3	.	TRBV28	.	TGTGCCAGCAGTTTATCAGGAACAGGGAACACAGATACGCAGTATTTT	CASSLSGTGNTDTQYF
TRBJ1-5	.	TRBV19	.	TGTGCCAGTAGTATAGTTCCAGGGAATCAGCCCCAGCATTTT	CASSIVPGNQPQHF
TRBJ2-5	once	TRBV29-1	TRBD2	TGCAGCGCGGGGGGGGCCCAAGAGACCCAGTACTTC	CSAGGAQETQYF
TRBJ2-5	.	TRBV7-7	TRBD2	TGTGCTAGCAGCTTAGGACTAGCGGGAGCCCCCCAAGAGACCCAGTACTTC	CASSLGLAGAPQETQYF
TRBJ1-2	.	TRBV7-2	.	TGTGCCAGCAGCTTTAAGCGGACAGATGGCTACACCTTC	CASSFKRTDGYTF
TRBJ1-4	once	TRBV9	TRBD1	TGTGCCAGCAGCGTAGAGGGGGCAGGGATTAATGAAAAACTGTTTTTT	CASSVEGAGINEKLFF
TRBJ1-3	.	TRBV23-1	.	TGCGCCAGCTCCCAAGCTTGGCGGACAGCCTCTGGAAACACCATATATTTT	CASSQAWRTASGNTIYF
TRBJ2-5	.	TRBV2	.	TGTGCCAGCGAAGAGGGGCGGGGGCCCCAAGAGACCCAGTACTTC	CASEEGRGPQETQYF
TRBJ1-5	.	TRBV18	TRBD1	TGTGCCAGCTCAGTAACGGGGACAGGGGAACAGCCCCAGCATTTT	CASSVTGTGEQPQHF
TRBJ2-1	.	TRBV11-2	.	TGTGCCAGCAGCTTCGAGGGCGGGACGTACAATGAGCAGTTCTTC	CASSFEGGTYNEQFF
TRBJ2-3	.	TRBV27	TRBD2	TGTGCCAGCAAATTACGGGGGGAGAGGAGCACAGATACGCAGTATTTT	CASKLRGERSTDTQYF
TRBJ2-5	once	TRBV27	.	TGTGCCAGCAGCAATAGCCCTATTCGGGGAGAGACCCAGTACTTC	CASSNSPIRGETQYF
TRBJ2-3	.	TRBV6-8	TRBD2	TGTGCCAGCAGTTACGGTAGCGGGCTCCCACCAGATACGCAGTATTTT	CASSYGSGLPPDTQYF
TRBJ2-2	.	TRBV7-3	.	TGTGCCAGCAGCTTAGGTTTTGGTGGCAAACCCGGGGAGCTGTTTTTT	CASSLGFGGKPGELFF
TRBJ2-3	.	TRBV5-1	.	TGCGCCAGCAGCCCTAACACAGATACGCAGTATTTT	CASSPNTDTQYF
TRBJ2-1	.	TRBV7-2	TRBD2	TGTGCCAGCAGCTTACTAGCGGGGTACAATGAGCAGTTCTTC	CASSLLAGYNEQFF
TRBJ2-1	.	TRBV19	TRBD2	TGTGCCAGTAGTAAAGCCGGGACTAGCGTATCAGAGCAGTTCTTC	CASSKAGTSVSEQFF
TRBJ2-3	.	TRBV4-1	.	TGCGCCAGCAGCCAAGTTTCGGGATTGGGGTTCACAGATACGCAGTATTTT	CASSQVSGLGFTDTQYF
TRBJ2-3	.	TRBV5-8	TRBD2	TGTGCCAGCAGCTCTGGACTAGCGGGAAGCACAGATACGCAGTATTTT	CASSSGLAGSTDTQYF
TRBJ2-1	.	TRBV5-1	.	TGCGCCAGCAGCTTAGGGAGCTATGAGCAGTTCTTC	CASSLGSYEQFF
TRBJ2-7	.	TRBV7-8	TRBD2	TGTGCCAGCAGCCAATCCGGACTAGCGGTTTCCTACGAGCAGTACTTC	CASSQSGLAVSYEQYF
TRBJ1-2	.	TRBV7-3	TRBD1	TGTGCCAGCAGCCCAGGGACAGGGGCCTATGGCTACACCTTC	CASSPGTGAYGYTF
TRBJ1-1	.	TRBV19	.	TGTGCCAGTAGTATGAGACTTGGACAGTTGGACACTGAAGCTTTCTTT	CASSMRLGQLDTEAFF
TRBJ1-6	.	TRBV19	TRBD1	TGTGCCAGTAGTCCCGGGACAGGGAATTCACCCCTCCACTTT	CASSPGTGNSPLHF
TRBJ1-4	once	TRBV5-1	.	TGCGCCAGCAGCTGGAAGGGGATGGATGAAAAACTGTTTTTT	CASSWKGMDEKLFF
TRBJ2-2	.	TRBV28	TRBD1	TGTGCCGGGGGGACAGGGGGCTACACCGGGGAGCTGTTTTTT	CAGGTGGYTGELFF
TRBJ1-5	.	TRBV9	.	TGTGCCAGCAGCGGCCCGAGAGGCCAGCCCCAGCATTTT	CASSGPRGQPQHF
TRBJ1-1	.	TRBV2	.	TGTGCCAGCAACCCGGCGGGGTCGAGTGCTTTCTTT	CASNPAGSSAFF
TRBJ1-5	.	TRBV18	.	TGTGCCAGCTCACCAGGGGCGGATCAGCCCCAGCATTTT	CASSPGADQPQHF
TRBJ1-2	once	TRBV28	.	TGTGCCAGCAGTTTATCAGACAGAGTCTATGGCTACACCTTC	CASSLSDRVYGYTF
TRBJ2-7	.	TRBV11-2	TRBD1	TGTGCCAGCAGCTTAGCTGGGACAGGGAACTACGAGCAGTACTTC	CASSLAGTGNYEQYF
TRBJ2-3	.	TRBV27	.	TGTGCCAGCAGTCCTACCCTTATTACGGGAAGGGCACTAGATACGCAGTATTTT	CASSPTLITGRALDTQYF
TRBJ2-1	.	TRBV13	TRBD1	TGTGCCAGCAGCCCCCGACAGGGGGCGAGGAATGAGCAGTTCTTC	CASSPRQGARNEQFF
TRBJ1-3	.	TRBV18	.	TGTGCCAGCTCACCACAATCGGGTATTTCTGGAAACACCATATATTTT	CASSPQSGISGNTIYF
TRBJ1-5	.	TRBV11-3	.	TGTGCCAGCAGCTTAATTCAGGTCAATCAGCCCCAGCATTTT	CASSLIQVNQPQHF
TRBJ2-3	.	TRBV7-3	TRBD2	TGTGCCAGCTCCGCGGGAGGGACAGATACGCAGTATTTT	CASSAGGTDTQYF
TRBJ1-1	.	TRBV20-1	.	TGCAGTGCTGAGGGAAGCCCTTTCTCTTTCTTT	CSAEGSPFSFF
TRBJ2-7	.	TRBV5-1	TRBD1	TGCGCCAGCAGCTTGGAGCCAGGGGGCTTCTACGAGCAGTACTTC	CASSLEPGGFYEQYF
TRBJ1-1	.	TRBV11-3	.	TGTGCCAGCAGCTTTTCCTTTTCGGGGGATGAAGCTTTCTTT	CASSFSFSGDEAFF
TRBJ1-1	.	TRBV11-1	.	TGTGCCAGCAGCCGACGCGGGCGGGGGAACACTGAAGCTTTCTTT	CASSRRGRGNTEAFF
TRBJ2-2	.	TRBV4-3	.	TGCGCCAGCAGAGAGAAAGGGGCGTCCGGGGAGCTGTTTTTT	CASREKGASGELFF
TRBJ2-3	.	TRBV10-1	TRBD2	TGCGCCAGCCTACCTACTAGCGGGGGGACAGATACGCAGTATTTT	CASLPTSGGTDTQYF
TRBJ2-7	.	TRBV28	TRBD2	TGTGCCATTGGGACTAGCGGTTACGAGCAGTACTTC	CAIGTSGYEQYF
TRBJ2-1	.	TRBV28	TRBD2	TGTGCCAGCAGTACCCTCAAGACTAGCGGGAGATCCTACAATGAGCAGTTCTTC	CASSTLKTSGRSYNEQFF
TRBJ2-1	.	TRBV19	.	TGTGCCAGTAGTATCCCCCGACAATCATACAATGAGCAGTTCTTC	CASSIPRQSYNEQFF
TRBJ2-7	.	TRBV7-8	.	TGTGCCAGCAGCTTAGAGAAAGGGGTCGAGCAGTACTTC	CASSLEKGVEQYF
TRBJ2-7	.	TRBV5-1	.	TGCGCCAGCAGCTACATTGGGGGGGAAGGGGGGAGCGAGCAGTACTTC	CASSYIGGEGGSEQYF
TRBJ1-5	few	TRBV2	TRBD1	TGTGCCAGCAGTGAAGCACGGGACAGTTTGATTCAGCATTTT	CASSEARDSLIQHF
TRBJ2-7	.	TRBV29-1	.	TGCAGCGTTCGCCAGGGAACCCACGAGCAGTACTTC	CSVRQGTHEQYF
TRBJ2-7	once	TRBV6-4	.	TGTGCCAGCAGTGTCACGACCGACAGCTACGAGCAGTACTTC	CASSVTTDSYEQYF
TRBJ2-5	.	TRBV30	.	TGTGCCTGGAGTGTACGAGCAGGGTACCGAGAGACCCAGTACTTC	CAWSVRAGYRETQYF